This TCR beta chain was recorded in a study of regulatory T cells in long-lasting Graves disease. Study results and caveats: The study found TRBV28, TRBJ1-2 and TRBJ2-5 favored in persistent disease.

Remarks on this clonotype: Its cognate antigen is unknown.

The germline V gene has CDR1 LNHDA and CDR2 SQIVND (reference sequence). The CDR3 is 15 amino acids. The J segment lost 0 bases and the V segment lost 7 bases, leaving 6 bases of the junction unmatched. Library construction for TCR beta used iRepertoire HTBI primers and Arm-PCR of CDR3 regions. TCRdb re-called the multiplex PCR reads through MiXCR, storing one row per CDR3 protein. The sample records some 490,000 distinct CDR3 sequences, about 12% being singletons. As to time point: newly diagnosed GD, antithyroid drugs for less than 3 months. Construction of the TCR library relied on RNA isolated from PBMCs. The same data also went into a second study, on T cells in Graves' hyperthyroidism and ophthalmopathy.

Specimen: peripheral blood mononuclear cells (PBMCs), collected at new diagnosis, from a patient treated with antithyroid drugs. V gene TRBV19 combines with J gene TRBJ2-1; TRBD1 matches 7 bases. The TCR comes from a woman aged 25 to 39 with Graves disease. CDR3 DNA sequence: TGTGCCAGTACCCCGACAGGGAACTCCTACAATGAGCAGTTCTTC. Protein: CASTPTGNSYNEQFF. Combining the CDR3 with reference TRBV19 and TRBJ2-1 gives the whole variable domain DGGITQSPKYLFRKEGQNVTLSCEQNLNHDAMYWYRQDPGQGLRLIYYSQIVNDFQKGDIAEGYSVSREKKESFPLTVTSAQKNPTAFYLCASTPTGNSYNEQFFGPGTRLTVL.